The 19 T cell receptor beta chains reported below all come from one sample, sequenced in a study of T cell responses to AZD1222 COVID-19 vaccine. Clones were read by immunoSEQ multiplex PCR, and TCRdb kept only the in-frame ones, dropping some. The table records about 96,000 clones, roughly nine tenths of them present only once. Here the sequenced sample was peripheral blood, taken on day 0 of AZD1222 vaccination. The origin of the receptors is an adult in good health.

Here the CDR3 DNA reads TGTGCCAGCTCACCACCGTCCGGGACTAGCACAGATACGCAGTATTTT. Protein: CASSPPSGTSTDTQYF. The chain combines TRBV18 with TRBJ2-3, with D maybe TRBD2 (6 bases). Germline CDR1 and CDR2: KGHSH and LQKENI. The V end was cut by 0 bases, the J end by 0 bases, with 10 bases between. The CDR3 loop spans 16 amino acids.

This chain uses TRBV6-2 or TRBV6-3 with TRBJ2-7; 9 nucleotides agree with TRBD1. Germline values: CDR1 MNHEY, CDR2 SVGEGT. This CDR3 is built from 15 residues. The ends lost 3 bases at V and 3 bases at J; junction bases unmatched: 6. The CDR3 nucleotides read TGTGCCAGCAGTTATTCGGGACAGGGTTTCTACGAGCAGTACTTC. This gives the protein CASSYSGQGFYEQYF.

A single count supports this clone. V gene TRBV7-9 combines with J gene TRBJ2-1; 8 nucleotides line up with TRBD2. J was trimmed by 5 bases and V by 5 bases; bases with no gene match: 8. CDR1 SEHNR and CDR2 FQNEAQ come from the germline V gene (reference sequence). The CDR3 extends over 15 amino acids. CDR3 DNA sequence: TGTGCCAGCAGCCCGATTAGCGGGGTCGACAATGAGCAGTTCTTC. Its protein is CASSPISGVDNEQFF.

The chain joins TRBV6-1 to TRBJ2-7; D remains ambiguous. Between the trimmed V and J ends, which lost 1 base and 3 bases, there was a span of 10 bases. CDR1 MNHNS and CDR2 SASEGT come from the germline V gene. CDR3 length equals 14 residues. The CDR3 coding sequence is TGTGCCAGCAGTGAAGTGGTGCCTAACTACGAGCAGTACTTC. It codes for CASSEVVPNYEQYF.

This chain links TRBV28 with TRBJ1-2; D is uncertain. This CDR3 region has 15 residues. Per the germline V gene, CDR1 is MDHEN and CDR2 is SYDVKM. V was trimmed by 7 bases and J by 7 bases, leaving 22 bases between them. The CDR3 loop is CASIRSYNEFFGYTF. The DNA of the CDR3 is TGTGCCAGCATACGGAGCTATAATGAATTTTTTGGCTACACCTTC.

The J gene is TRBJ1-1, the V gene TRBV29-1; unclear D gene. From germline, CDR1 is SQVTM and CDR2 ANQGSEA. The CDR3 sequence is 12 residues long. Trimming left V 7 bases short and J 1 base short, with 10 bases between. In DNA form, the CDR3 reads TGCAGCGCCCAAGCCACGAACACTGAAGCTTTCTTT. The encoded protein is CSAQATNTEAFF. Full variable domain (missing parts from reference TRBV29-1 and TRBJ1-1): SAVISQKPSRDICQRGTSLTIQCQVDSQVTMMFWYRQQPGQSLTLIATANQGSEATYESGFVIDKFPISRPNLTFSTLTVSNMSPEDSSIYLCSAQATNTEAFFGQGTRLTVV.

This clone has only one observation. CDR3 loop: CASSSTGGESSGANVLTF. DNA of the CDR3: TGTGCCAGCAGTTCCACTGGGGGTGAGAGCTCTGGGGCCAACGTCCTGACTTTC. The chain carries TRBV5-5 and TRBJ2-6; either TRBD1 or TRBD2 may supply D (5 bases each). Trimming took 5 bases from V and 0 from J, leaving 18 bases between them. The CDR3 has 18 amino acids. Germline CDR1 reads SGHKS; CDR2 reads YYEKEE (reference sequence).

The chain has TRBV4-1 and TRBJ1-2, with D unclear. Germline V lookup: CDR1 MGHRA, CDR2 YSYEKL. CDR3 length equals 13 residues. Trimming left V 0 bases short and J 5 bases short, with 7 bases between. The CDR3 protein is CASSQDNGYGYTF. The CDR3 nucleotides are TGCGCCAGCAGCCAAGATAACGGGTATGGCTACACCTTC.

The chain uses TRBV9 and TRBJ2-3; 8 bases line up with TRBD2. The ends lost 3 bases at V and 2 bases at J; junction bases unmatched: 8. The length of the CDR3 is 16 residues. Germline V gives CDR1 SGDLS, CDR2 YYNGEE. CDR3 in DNA: TGTGCCAGCAGCGCCGGCTGGCGGGAGGACACAGATACGCAGTATTTT. Its protein product is CASSAGWREDTDTQYF.

V is TRBV5-4 and J is TRBJ2-1; TRBD2 might be the D (5 bases). This CDR3 has 13 residues. CDR1 and CDR2 from the germline V gene are SGHNT and YYREEE (reference sequence). Trimming stripped 4 bases from V and 10 bases from J, with 15 bases between. The CDR3 here is CASSLTSSGEQFF. The DNA for the CDR3 is TGTGCCAGCAGCCTCACGTCGTCGGGAGAGCAGTTCTTC.

The gene calls are TRBV5-5 and TRBJ2-1; TRBD2 agrees at 11 bases. This CDR3 comprises 20 residues. The J segment lost 0 bases and the V segment lost 4 bases, leaving 15 bases of the junction unmatched. CDR1 is SGHKS and CDR2 is YYEKEE in the germline V gene (reference sequence). The CDR3 protein is CASSLDRRGLAVSSYNEQFF. CDR3 coding DNA: TGTGCCAGCAGCCTAGACAGGAGGGGACTAGCGGTAAGCTCCTACAATGAGCAGTTCTTC.

The chain recombines TRBV7-2 with TRBJ2-5; D possibly uses TRBD1 or TRBD2 (5 bases each). Trimming cost V 5 bases and J 2 bases, with 15 bases left between them. The CDR3 has 15 residues. Germline values: CDR1 SGHTA, CDR2 FQGNSA. The CDR3 DNA sequence: TGTGCCAGCAGCCCTGTAGCCGGGGCTCAAGAGACCCAGTACTTC. This gives the protein CASSPVAGAQETQYF.

The V call is TRBV5-1, the J call TRBJ1-2; D ambiguous. Germline CDR1 reads SGHRS; CDR2 reads YFSETQ. The CDR3 totals 13 residues. V was cut by 0 bases and J by 2 bases, with 5 bases left in between. The CDR3 loop reads CASSLDGNYGYTF. In DNA form, the CDR3 reads TGCGCCAGCAGCTTGGACGGAAACTATGGCTACACCTTC. Variable domain in full (rest from reference TRBV5-1 and TRBJ1-2): KAGVTQTPRYLIKTRGQQVTLSCSPISGHRSVSWYQQTPGQGLQFLFEYFSETQRNKGNFPGRFSGRQFSNSRSEMNVSTLELGDSALYLCASSLDGNYGYTFGSGTRLTVV.

The rearrangement uses TRBV25-1 and TRBJ2-5, with 7 nucleotides matching TRBD1. Germline V gene sequence: CDR1 MGHDK, CDR2 SYGVNS. V shed 4 bases and J 2 bases; nucleotides not matched to a gene: 1. CDR3 length: 13 residues. CDR3 in amino acids: CASSGTGQETQYF. The CDR3 nucleotides read TGTGCCAGCAGTGGGACAGGACAAGAGACCCAGTACTTC.

A single count supports this clone. This rearrangement joins TRBV5-3 to TRBJ2-7, with D possibly TRBD1 on 5 matching bases. TRBV5-3 is placed among ORFs of uncertain function. The length of the CDR3 is 14 residues. V lost 2 bases and J 0 bases, leaving 9 bases between the germline ends. CDR3 DNA sequence: TGTGCCAGAAGCTTCGGGCAGGGCTCCTACGAGCAGTACTTC. It translates to CARSFGQGSYEQYF.

The rearrangement joins TRBV21-1 to TRBJ1-1. TRBV21-1 is classified as a pseudogene. There are 10 residues in the CDR3. The chain's CDR3 is CASSDGEAFF. The CDR3 DNA reads TGTGCCAGCAGCGACGGTGAAGCTTTCTTT.

V usage is TRBV5-1 and J usage is TRBJ2-3, with TRBD2 matching 12 bases. Germline V gene data show CDR1 as SGHRS and CDR2 as YFSETQ. Trimming at V came to 2 bases and at J to 2 bases, leaving 3 bases not matched to a gene. The CDR3 consists of 16 residues. The CDR3 is CASSLWTSGNTDTQYF. CDR3 bases: TGCGCCAGCAGCTTATGGACTAGCGGGAACACAGATACGCAGTATTTT.

This clone was observed once. The rearrangement uses TRBV4-3 and TRBJ2-7; TRBD1 aligns across 9 bases. The CDR3 spans 16 residues. V shed 0 bases, J shed 5 bases, and the junction held 8 bases outside the gene matches. Germline loops: CDR1 LGHNA, CDR2 YSLEER. The CDR3 protein is CASSQEGQGGFHEQYF. The DNA of the CDR3 is TGCGCCAGCAGCCAAGAGGGACAGGGAGGATTCCACGAGCAGTACTTC.

This rearrangement joins TRBV27 to TRBJ2-7; D ambiguous. Germline assignment: CDR1 MNHEY and CDR2 SMNVEV (reference sequence). Trimming cost V 5 bases and J 0 bases, with 20 bases left between them. This CDR3 contains 17 residues. CDR3 in amino acids: CASSRPFQLTNSYEQYF. In DNA, the CDR3 is TGTGCCAGCAGTCGACCATTCCAGCTAACCAACTCCTACGAGCAGTACTTC.